Many counts were recorded for the clone carrying this TCR beta chain. Its antigen is unknown. No patient received treatment before thyroid surgery. The sample belongs to a study of metastatic and nonmetastatic thyroid tumors. Study details: Repertoires from malignant and benign thyroid patients were compared across blood and tumor or nodule tissue. Study-wide points: Malignant thyroid tumors reportedly exceeded benign nodules significantly in TCR beta diversity, with the difference appearing in blood and tumor.

TCRdb re-called the PCR reads through MiXCR. This table holds over 30,000 clones, about a sixth found once. Germline CDR1 and CDR2: PRHDT and FYEKMQ (reference sequence). The CDR3 totals 14 residues. The trim removed 4 bases at V and 8 bases at J, leaving 7 bases unmatched. Sequenced sample: blood. The clonotype comes from a male donor with papillary thyroid cancer or a benign thyroid nodule (not recorded which). Some clones in this sample may be carry-over from other donors' samples. The chain links TRBV13 to TRBJ1-4; TRBD1 agrees at 7 bases. CDR3: CASSSTGPSEKLFF. The CDR3 nucleotides are TGTGCCAGCAGCTCGACAGGGCCGAGCGAAAAACTGTTTTTT.